The sequence of this T cell receptor beta chain was determined in a study of response to subunit inactivated influenza vaccine. MiXCR was run by TCRdb on the RT-PCR reads, yielding one entry per CDR3 protein. This table holds about 540,000 distinct CDR3 sequences, around 25% found once. This clonotype was picked up a small number of times. The V gene end was trimmed by 6 bases and the J gene end by 1 base; junction bases not matched to a gene: 4. This CDR3 has 14 residues. From germline, CDR1 is MNHEY and CDR2 SVGEGT. The same sample was also used in a study of T cells expressing NK-cell markers. Per that paper: It was by 5'RACE template switching with UMIs that TCR beta cDNA was made.

This receptor was identified in a man in his fifties or sixties who received an inactivated influenza vaccine. This rearrangement joins TRBV6-2 or TRBV6-3 to TRBJ2-5; the match to TRBD1 covers 8 bases. The sample here was CD4+ T cells sorted from PBMCs, taken approximately 12 days after vaccination. The CDR3 loop reads CASRKQGGQETQYF. The CDR3 DNA reads TGTGCCAGCAGAAAACAGGGGGGCCAAGAGACCCAGTACTTC.